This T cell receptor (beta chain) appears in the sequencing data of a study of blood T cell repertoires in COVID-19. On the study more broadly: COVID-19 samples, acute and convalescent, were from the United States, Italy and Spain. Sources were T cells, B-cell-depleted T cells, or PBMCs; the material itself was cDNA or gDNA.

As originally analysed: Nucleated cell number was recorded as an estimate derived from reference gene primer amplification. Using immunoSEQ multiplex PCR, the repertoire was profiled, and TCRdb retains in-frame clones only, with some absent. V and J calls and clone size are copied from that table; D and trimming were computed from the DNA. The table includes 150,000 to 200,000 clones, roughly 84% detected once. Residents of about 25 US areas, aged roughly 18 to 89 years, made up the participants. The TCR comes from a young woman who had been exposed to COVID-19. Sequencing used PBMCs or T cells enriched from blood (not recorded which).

In DNA form, the CDR3 reads TGTGCCAGCAGTTTTACAGGGTACCGTGAAAAACTGTTTTTT. Encoded protein: CASSFTGYREKLFF. This rearrangement joins TRBV28 to TRBJ1-4; D might be TRBD1 (6 bases). Trimming removed 3 bases from V and 7 bases from J, with 12 bases in between. Germline V lookup: CDR1 MDHEN, CDR2 SYDVKM. The length of the CDR3 is 14 residues. Based on the CDR3 plus reference TRBV28 and TRBJ1-4, the full variable domain is DVKVTQSSRYLVKRTGEKVFLECVQDMDHENMFWYRQDPGLGLRLIYFSYDVKMKEKGDIPEGYSVSREKKERFSLILESASTNQTSMYLCASSFTGYREKLFFGSGTQLSVL.